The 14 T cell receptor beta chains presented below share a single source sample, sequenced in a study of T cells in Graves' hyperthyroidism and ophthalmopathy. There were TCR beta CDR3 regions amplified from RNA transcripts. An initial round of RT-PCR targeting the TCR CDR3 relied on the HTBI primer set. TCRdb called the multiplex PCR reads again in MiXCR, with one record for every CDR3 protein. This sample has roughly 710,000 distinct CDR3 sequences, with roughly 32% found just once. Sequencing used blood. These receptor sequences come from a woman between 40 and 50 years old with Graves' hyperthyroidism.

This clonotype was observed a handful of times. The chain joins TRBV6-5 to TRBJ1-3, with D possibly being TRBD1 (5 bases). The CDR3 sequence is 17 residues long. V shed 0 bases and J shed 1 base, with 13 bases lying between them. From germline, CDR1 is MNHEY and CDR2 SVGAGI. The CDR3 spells CASSYSGLSGSGNTIYF. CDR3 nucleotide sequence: TGTGCCAGCAGTTACTCCGGTCTCTCAGGGTCTGGAAACACCATATATTTT.

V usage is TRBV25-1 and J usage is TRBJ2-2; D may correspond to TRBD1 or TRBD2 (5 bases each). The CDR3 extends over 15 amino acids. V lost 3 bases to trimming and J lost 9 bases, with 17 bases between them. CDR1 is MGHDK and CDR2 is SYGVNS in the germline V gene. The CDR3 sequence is CASSDPGPRPRELFF. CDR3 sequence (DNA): TGTGCCAGCAGTGATCCGGGACCCCGGCCCAGGGAGCTGTTTTTT.

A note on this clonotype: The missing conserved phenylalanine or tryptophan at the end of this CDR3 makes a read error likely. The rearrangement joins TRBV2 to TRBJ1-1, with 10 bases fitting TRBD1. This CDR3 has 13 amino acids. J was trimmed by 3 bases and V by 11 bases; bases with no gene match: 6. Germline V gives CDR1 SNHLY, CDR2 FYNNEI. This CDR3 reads CAGTGTGDTEAFY. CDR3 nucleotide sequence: TGTGCCGGGACCGGGACAGGGGACACTGAAGCTTTCTAT.

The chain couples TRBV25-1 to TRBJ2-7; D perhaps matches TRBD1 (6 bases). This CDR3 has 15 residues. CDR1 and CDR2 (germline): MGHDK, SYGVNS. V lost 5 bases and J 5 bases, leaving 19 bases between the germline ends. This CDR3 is CASSQGKGPSHEQYF. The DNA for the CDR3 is TGTGCCAGCAGTCAGGGGAAGGGACCATCCCACGAGCAGTACTTC.

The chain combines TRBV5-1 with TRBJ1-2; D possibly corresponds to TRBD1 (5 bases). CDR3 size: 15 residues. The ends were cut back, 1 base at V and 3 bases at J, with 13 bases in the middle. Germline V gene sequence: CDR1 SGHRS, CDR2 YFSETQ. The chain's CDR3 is CASSLQGAPDYGYTF. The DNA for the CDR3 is TGCGCCAGCAGCTTGCAAGGGGCGCCCGACTATGGCTACACCTTC.

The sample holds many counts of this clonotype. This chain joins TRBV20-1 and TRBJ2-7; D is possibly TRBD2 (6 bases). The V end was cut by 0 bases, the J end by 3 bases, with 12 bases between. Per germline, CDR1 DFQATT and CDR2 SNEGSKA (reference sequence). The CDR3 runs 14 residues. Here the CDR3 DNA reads TGCAGTGCTAGAGATCAGGCGCGGGACTACGAGCAGTACTTC. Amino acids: CSARDQARDYEQYF.

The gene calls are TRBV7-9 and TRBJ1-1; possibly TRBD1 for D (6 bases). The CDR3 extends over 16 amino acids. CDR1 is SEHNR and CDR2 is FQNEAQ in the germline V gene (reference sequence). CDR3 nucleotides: TGTGCTAGAGCACCGACAGGCGTAAACCACCTAAATGAAGCTTTCTTT. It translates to CARAPTGVNHLNEAFF. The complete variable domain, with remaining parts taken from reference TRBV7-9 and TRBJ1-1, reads DTGVSQNPRHKITKRGQNVTFRCDPISEHNRLYWYRQTLGQGPEFLTYFQNEAQLEKSRLLSDRFSAERPKGSFSTLEIQRTEQGDSAMYLCARAPTGVNHLNEAFFGQGTRLTVV.

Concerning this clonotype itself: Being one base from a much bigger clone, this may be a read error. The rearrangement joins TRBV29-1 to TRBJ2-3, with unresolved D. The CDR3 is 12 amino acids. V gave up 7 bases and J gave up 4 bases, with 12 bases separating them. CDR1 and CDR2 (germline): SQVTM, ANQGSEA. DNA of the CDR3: TGCAGCGCTACGCCAAACCCAGATACGCAGTATTTT. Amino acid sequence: CSATPNPDTQYF.

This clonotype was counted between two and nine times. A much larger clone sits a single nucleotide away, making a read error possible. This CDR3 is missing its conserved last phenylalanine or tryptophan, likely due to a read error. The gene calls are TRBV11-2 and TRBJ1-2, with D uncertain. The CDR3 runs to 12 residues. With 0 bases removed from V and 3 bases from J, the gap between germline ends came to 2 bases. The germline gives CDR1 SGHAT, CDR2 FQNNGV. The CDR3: CASSLDDYGYTL. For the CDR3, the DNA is TGTGCCAGCAGCTTAGATGACTATGGCTACACCCTC.

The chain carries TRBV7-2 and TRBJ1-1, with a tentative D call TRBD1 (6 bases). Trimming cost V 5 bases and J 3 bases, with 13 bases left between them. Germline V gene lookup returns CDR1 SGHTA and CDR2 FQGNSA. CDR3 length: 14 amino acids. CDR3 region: CASSQKEGDTEAFF. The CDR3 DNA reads TGTGCCAGCAGCCAAAAGGAGGGGGACACTGAAGCTTTCTTT.

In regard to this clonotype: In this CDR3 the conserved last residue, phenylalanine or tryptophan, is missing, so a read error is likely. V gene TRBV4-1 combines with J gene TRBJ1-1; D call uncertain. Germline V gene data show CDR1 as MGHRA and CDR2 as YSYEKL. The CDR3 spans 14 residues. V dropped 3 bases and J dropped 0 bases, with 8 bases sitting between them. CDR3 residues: CASSQVGLNTEAFL. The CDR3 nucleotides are TGCGCCAGCAGCCAGGTGGGTTTGAACACTGAAGCTTTCCTT.

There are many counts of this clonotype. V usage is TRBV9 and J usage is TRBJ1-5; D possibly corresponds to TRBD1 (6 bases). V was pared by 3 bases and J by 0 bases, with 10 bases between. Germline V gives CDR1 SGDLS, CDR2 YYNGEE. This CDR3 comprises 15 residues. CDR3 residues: CASSATGASNQPQHF. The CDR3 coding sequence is TGTGCCAGCAGCGCGACAGGCGCTAGCAATCAGCCCCAGCATTTT.

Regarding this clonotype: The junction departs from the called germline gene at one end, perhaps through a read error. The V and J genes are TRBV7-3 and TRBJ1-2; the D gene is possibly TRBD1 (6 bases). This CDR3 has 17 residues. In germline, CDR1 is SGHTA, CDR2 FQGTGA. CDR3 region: CASSLTGGARPNYGCTF. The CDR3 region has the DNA TGTGCCAGCAGCTTAACTGGGGGGGCAAGGCCAAACTATGGCTGCACCTTC.

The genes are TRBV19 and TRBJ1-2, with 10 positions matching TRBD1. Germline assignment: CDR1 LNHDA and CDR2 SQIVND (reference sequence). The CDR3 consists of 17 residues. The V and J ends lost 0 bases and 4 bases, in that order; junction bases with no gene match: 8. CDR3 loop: CASSIDLGTGDRYGYTF. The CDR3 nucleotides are TGTGCCAGTAGTATAGATCTTGGGACAGGGGATCGCTATGGCTACACCTTC.